Listed here are 2 T cell receptor beta chains from one sample, sequenced in a study of post-analysis software for immune sequencing data (dated by TCRdb to the mid-2010s). What the research found in general, with its limitations: Significantly higher frequencies in patients than in controls were found for several TRBV segments, including TRBV5-6, TRBV5-1 and TRBV20-1.

Libraries were constructed by PCR. Sequencing used an Illumina HiSeq 2500. Unique molecular identifiers were incorporated into TCR beta cDNA libraries to reduce PCR and sequencing biases. Starting from the raw public reads, TCRdb applied fastp trimming at Q25, assembled clones with MiXCR and retained in-frame beta chains. CDR3 protein sequences are deduplicated, and each keeps its most common genes and DNA. In this sample the table shows about 200,000 distinct CDR3 sequences, about 30% of which occur a single time. About 3.7% of the sample lies in the top ten. Antigens for these TCRs are unknown. The sequenced sample was blood. These receptor sequences come from a girl under 18 with multiple sclerosis.

This clonotype was counted many times. The chain is built from TRBV7-9 and TRBJ1-1; D is undetermined. The V end lost 3 bases, the J end lost 5 bases, and 10 bases lay between the germline ends. This CDR3 contains 13 residues. Germline V gene sequence: CDR1 SEHNR, CDR2 FQNEAQ (reference sequence). CDR3 protein: CASSFHTGTEAFF. For the CDR3, the DNA is TGTGCCAGCAGCTTTCACACCGGGACTGAAGCTTTCTTT.

Only a few counts were recorded for this clonotype. The chain is built from TRBV23-1 and TRBJ2-1; tentative D call: TRBD2 (6 bases). TRBV23-1 qualifies as an ORF whose function is uncertain. The CDR3 is 16 amino acids. V lost 0 bases and J 0 bases, leaving 9 bases between the germline ends. CDR3 nucleotide sequence: TGCGCCAGCAGTCAATCAGCGGGCTTCTCCTACAATGAGCAGTTCTTC. It specifies CASSQSAGFSYNEQFF.